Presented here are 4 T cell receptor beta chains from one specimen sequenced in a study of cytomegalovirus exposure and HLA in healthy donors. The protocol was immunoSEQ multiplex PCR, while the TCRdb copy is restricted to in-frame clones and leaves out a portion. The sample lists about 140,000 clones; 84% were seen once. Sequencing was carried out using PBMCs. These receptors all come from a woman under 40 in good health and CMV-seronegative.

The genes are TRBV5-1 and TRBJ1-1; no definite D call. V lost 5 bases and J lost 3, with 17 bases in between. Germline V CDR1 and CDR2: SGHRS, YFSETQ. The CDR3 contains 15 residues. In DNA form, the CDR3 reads TGCGCCAGCAGTTCCGGGTCTACCCTCTACACTGAAGCTTTCTTT. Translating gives CASSSGSTLYTEAFF.

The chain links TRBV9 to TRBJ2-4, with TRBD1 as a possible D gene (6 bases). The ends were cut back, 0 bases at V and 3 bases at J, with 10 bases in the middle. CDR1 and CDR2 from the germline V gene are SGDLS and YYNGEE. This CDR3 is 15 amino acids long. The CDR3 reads CASSVAPDSKNIQYF. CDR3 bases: TGTGCCAGCAGCGTAGCCCCGGACAGCAAAAACATTCAGTACTTC.

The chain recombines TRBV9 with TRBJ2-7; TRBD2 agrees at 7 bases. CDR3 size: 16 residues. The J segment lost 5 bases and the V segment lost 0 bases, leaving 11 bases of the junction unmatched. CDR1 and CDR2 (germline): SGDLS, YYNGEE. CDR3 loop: CASSVGGLVVVDEQYF. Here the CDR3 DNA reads TGTGCCAGCAGCGTAGGAGGACTAGTAGTTGTCGACGAGCAGTACTTC. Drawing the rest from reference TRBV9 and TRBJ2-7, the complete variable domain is DSGVTQTPKHLITATGQRVTLRCSPRSGDLSVYWYQQSLDQGLQFLIQYYNGEERAKGNILERFSAQQFPDLHSELNLSSLELGDSALYFCASSVGGLVVVDEQYFGPGTRLTVT.

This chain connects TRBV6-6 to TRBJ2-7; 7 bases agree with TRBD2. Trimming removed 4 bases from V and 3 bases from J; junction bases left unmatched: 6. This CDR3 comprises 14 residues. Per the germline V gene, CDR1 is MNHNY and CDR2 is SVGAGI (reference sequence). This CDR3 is CASSWGGIGYEQYF. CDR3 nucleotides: TGTGCCAGCAGTTGGGGGGGTATCGGCTACGAGCAGTACTTC.